This entry features one T cell receptor beta chain sequence. This sample was included in a study of OX40 agonist ivuxolimab in advanced cancers. Whole-study context: The mean age was roughly 60 years, ranging from about 23 to 79, with approximately 85% of participants male.

CDR3 size: 16 residues. Per the germline V gene, CDR1 is SGHTA and CDR2 is FQGNSA. The V and J ends lost 0 bases and 0 bases respectively, with 9 bases between them. The method was immunoSEQ multiplex PCR; TCRdb's version includes in-frame clones alone and lacks a portion of them. There are roughly 68,000 clones in the sample; 86% occur only once, and roughly 8.2% lies in the top ten. The sequencing used CD4+ or CD8+ T cells sorted from blood, collected in a trial of the OX40 agonist ivuxolimab. The chain carries TRBV7-2 and TRBJ1-5, with D hard to call. This receptor was obtained from an adult with an advanced solid tumor such as melanoma, head and neck, liver or kidney cancer. The CDR3 DNA sequence: TGTGCCAGCAGCTTAGCAGTGGGATATAGCAATCAGCCCCAGCATTTT. Translating it yields CASSLAVGYSNQPQHF.